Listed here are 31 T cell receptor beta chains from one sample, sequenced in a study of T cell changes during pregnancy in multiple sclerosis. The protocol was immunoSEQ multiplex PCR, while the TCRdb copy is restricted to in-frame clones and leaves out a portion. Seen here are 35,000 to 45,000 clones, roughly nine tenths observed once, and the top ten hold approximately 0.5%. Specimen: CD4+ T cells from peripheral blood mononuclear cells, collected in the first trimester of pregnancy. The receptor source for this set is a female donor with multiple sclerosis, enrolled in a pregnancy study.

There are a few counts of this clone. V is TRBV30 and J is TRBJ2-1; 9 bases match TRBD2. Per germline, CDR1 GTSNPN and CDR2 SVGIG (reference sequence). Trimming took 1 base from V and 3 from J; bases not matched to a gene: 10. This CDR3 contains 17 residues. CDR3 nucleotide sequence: TGTGCCTGGAGTGATTCTAGCGGGGTTACCATCTACAATGAGCAGTTCTTC. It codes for CAWSDSSGVTIYNEQFF. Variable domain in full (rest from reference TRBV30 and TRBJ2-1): SQTIHQWPATLVQPVGSPLSLECTVEGTSNPNLYWYRQAAGRGLQLLFYSVGIGQISSEVPQNLSASRPQDRQFILSSKKLLLSDSGFYLCAWSDSSGVTIYNEQFFGPGTRLTVL.

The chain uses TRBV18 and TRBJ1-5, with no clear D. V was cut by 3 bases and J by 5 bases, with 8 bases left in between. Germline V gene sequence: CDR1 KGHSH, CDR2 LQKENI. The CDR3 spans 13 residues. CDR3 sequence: CASSPVEDQPQHF. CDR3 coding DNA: TGTGCCAGCTCACCCGTGGAGGATCAGCCCCAGCATTTT.

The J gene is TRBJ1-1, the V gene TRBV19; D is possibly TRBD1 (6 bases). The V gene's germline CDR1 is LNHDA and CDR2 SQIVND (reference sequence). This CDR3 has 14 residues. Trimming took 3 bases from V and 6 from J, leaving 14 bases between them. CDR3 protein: CASSIRGTPAEAFF. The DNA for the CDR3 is TGTGCCAGTAGTATCCGAGGGACACCGGCTGAAGCTTTCTTT.

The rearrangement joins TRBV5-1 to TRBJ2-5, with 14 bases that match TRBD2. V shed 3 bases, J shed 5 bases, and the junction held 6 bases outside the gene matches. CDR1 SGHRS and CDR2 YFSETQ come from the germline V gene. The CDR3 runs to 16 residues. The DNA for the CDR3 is TGCGCCAGCAGCTCCGGGACTAGCGGGAGAGGCGAGACCCAGTACTTC. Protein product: CASSSGTSGRGETQYF.

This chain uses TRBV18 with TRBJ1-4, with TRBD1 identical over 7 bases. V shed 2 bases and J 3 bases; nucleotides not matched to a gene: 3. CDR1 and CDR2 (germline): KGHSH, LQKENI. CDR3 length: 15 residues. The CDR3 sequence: CASSPETGANEKLFF. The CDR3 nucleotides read TGTGCCAGCTCACCAGAAACAGGGGCTAATGAAAAACTGTTTTTT.

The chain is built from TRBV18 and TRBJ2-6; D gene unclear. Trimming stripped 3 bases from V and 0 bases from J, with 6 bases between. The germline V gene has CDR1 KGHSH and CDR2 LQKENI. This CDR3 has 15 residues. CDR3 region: CASSPPHSGANVLTF. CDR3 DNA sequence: TGTGCCAGCTCACCCCCCCACTCTGGGGCCAACGTCCTGACTTTC.

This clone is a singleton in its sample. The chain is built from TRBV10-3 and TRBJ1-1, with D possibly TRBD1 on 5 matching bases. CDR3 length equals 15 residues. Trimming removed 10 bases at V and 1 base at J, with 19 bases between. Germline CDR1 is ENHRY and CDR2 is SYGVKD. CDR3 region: CATQWGGAPNTEAFF. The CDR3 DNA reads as TGTGCCACCCAATGGGGTGGGGCACCGAACACTGAAGCTTTCTTT.

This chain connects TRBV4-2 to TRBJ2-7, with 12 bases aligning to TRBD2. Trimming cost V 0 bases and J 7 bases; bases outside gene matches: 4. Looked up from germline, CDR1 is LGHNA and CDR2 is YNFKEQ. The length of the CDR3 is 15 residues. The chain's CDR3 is CASSQDLAGGREQYF. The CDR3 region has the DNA TGTGCCAGCAGCCAAGATCTAGCGGGAGGGCGAGAGCAGTACTTC.

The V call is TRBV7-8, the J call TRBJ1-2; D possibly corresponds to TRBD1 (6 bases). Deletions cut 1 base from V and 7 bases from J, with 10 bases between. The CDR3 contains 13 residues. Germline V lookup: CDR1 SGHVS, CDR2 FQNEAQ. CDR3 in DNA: TGTGCCAGCAGCTTAGTACAGGGTAGTGGCTACACCTTC. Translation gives CASSLVQGSGYTF. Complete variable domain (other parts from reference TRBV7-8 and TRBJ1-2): GAGVSQSPRYKVAKRGQDVALRCDPISGHVSLFWYQQALGQGPEFLTYFQNEAQLDKSGLPSDRFFAERPEGSVSTLKIQRTQQEDSAVYLCASSLVQGSGYTFGSGTRLTVV.

The CDR3 region has the DNA TGTGCCAGCAGTTTACGAGGGACAGCATACAATGAGCAGTTCTTC. This sequence encodes CASSLRGTAYNEQFF. This sequence joins TRBV28 and TRBJ2-1, with 7 bases lining up with TRBD1. Germline CDR1 MDHEN, CDR2 SYDVKM. This CDR3 comprises 15 residues. Trimming at V came to 2 bases and at J to 4 bases, leaving 5 bases not matched to a gene.

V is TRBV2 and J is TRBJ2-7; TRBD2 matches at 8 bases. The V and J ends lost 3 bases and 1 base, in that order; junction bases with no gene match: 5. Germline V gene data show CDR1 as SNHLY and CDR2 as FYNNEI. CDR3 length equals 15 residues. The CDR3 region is CASSDPAGVSYEQYF. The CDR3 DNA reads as TGTGCCAGCAGTGACCCAGCGGGGGTATCCTACGAGCAGTACTTC.

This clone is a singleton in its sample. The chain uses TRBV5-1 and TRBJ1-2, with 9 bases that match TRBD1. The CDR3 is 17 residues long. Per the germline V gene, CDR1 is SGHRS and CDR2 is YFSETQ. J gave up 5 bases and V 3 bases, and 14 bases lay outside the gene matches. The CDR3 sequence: CASSYRTGQGMGYGYTF. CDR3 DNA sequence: TGCGCCAGCAGCTACCGAACCGGACAGGGGATGGGTTATGGCTACACCTTC. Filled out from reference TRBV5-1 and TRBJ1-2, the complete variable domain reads KAGVTQTPRYLIKTRGQQVTLSCSPISGHRSVSWYQQTPGQGLQFLFEYFSETQRNKGNFPGRFSGRQFSNSRSEMNVSTLELGDSALYLCASSYRTGQGMGYGYTFGSGTRLTVV.

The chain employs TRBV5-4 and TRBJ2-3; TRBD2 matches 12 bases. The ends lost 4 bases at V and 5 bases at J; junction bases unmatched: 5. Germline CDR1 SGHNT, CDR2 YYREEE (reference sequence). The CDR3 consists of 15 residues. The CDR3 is CASSPGLAGVDTQYF. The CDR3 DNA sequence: TGTGCCAGCAGCCCGGGACTAGCGGGTGTAGATACGCAGTATTTT.

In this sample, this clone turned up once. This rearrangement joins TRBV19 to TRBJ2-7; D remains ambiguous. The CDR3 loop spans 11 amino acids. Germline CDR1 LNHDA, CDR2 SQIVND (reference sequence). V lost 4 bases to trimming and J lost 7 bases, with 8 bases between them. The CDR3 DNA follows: TGTGCCAGTAGTAGAGAGAGGGAGCAGTACTTC. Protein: CASSREREQYF.

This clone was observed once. CDR3 region: CASSFSGVAPDTQYF. CDR3 coding DNA: TGCGCCAGCAGCTTCAGCGGAGTCGCCCCAGATACGCAGTATTTT. This chain joins TRBV5-1 and TRBJ2-3, with D possibly being TRBD2 (5 bases). Germline CDR1 and CDR2: SGHRS and YFSETQ. V was pared by 2 bases and J by 4 bases, with 14 bases between. The CDR3 length is 15 residues.

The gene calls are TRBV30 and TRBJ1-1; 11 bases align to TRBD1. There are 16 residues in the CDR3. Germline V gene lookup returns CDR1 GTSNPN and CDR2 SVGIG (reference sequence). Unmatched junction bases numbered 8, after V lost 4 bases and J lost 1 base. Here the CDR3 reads CAWILGTGGRNTEAFF. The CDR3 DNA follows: TGTGCCTGGATACTAGGGACAGGGGGAAGGAACACTGAAGCTTTCTTT.

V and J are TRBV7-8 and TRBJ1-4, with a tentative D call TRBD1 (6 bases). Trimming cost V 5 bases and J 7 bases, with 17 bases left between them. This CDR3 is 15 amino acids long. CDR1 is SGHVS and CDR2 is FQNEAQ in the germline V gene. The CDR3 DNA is TGTGCCAGCAGCCCGACCGGGACACCGGGTGAAAAACTGTTTTTT. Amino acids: CASSPTGTPGEKLFF.

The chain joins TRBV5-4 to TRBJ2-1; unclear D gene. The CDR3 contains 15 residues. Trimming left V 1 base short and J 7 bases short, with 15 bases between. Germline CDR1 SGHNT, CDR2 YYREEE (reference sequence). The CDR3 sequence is CASSLTDVGLNEQFF. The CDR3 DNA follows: TGTGCCAGCAGCTTGACTGACGTGGGCTTGAATGAGCAGTTCTTC. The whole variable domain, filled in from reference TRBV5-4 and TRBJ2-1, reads ETGVTQSPTHLIKTRGQQVTLRCSSQSGHNTVSWYQQALGQGPQFIFQYYREEENGRGNFPPRFSGLQFPNYSSELNVNALELDDSALYLCASSLTDVGLNEQFFGPGTRLTVL.

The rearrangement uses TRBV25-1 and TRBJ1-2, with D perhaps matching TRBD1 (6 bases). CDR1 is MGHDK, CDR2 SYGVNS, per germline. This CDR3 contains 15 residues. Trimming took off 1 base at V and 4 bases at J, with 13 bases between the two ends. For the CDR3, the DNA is TGTGCCAGCAGTGAATGGAGCACAGGGCTCTATGGCTACACCTTC. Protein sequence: CASSEWSTGLYGYTF.

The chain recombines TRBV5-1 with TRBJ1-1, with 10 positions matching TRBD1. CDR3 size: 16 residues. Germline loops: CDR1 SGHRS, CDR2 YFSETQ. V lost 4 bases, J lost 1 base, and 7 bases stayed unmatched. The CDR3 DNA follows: TGCGCCAGCAGCCGAGGGACAGGGGAGGCGAACACTGAAGCTTTCTTT. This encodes CASSRGTGEANTEAFF.

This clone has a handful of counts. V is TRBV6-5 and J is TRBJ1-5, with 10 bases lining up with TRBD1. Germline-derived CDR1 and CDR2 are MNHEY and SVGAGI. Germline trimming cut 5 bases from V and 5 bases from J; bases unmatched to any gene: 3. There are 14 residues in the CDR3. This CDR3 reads CASSQGQGHQPQHF. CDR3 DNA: TGTGCCAGCAGTCAGGGACAGGGGCATCAGCCCCAGCATTTT.

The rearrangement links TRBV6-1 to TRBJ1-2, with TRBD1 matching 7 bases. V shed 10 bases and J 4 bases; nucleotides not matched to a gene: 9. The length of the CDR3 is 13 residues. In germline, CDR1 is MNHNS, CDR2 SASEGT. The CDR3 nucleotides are TGTGCCATTGAACACAGGGGTGGCTATGGCTACACCTTC. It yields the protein CAIEHRGGYGYTF.

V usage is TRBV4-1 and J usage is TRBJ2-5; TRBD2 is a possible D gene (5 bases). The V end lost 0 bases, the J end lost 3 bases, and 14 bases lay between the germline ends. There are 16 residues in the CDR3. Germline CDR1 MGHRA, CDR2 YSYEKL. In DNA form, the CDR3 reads TGCGCCAGCAGCCAAGATCTGGCAGGACTTAAAGAGACCCAGTACTTC. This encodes CASSQDLAGLKETQYF.

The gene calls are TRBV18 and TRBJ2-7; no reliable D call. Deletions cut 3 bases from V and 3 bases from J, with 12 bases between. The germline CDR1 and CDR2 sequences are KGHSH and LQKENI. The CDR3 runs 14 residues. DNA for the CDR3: TGTGCCAGCTCACCTTACTCGGGTAGCTACGAGCAGTACTTC. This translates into CASSPYSGSYEQYF.

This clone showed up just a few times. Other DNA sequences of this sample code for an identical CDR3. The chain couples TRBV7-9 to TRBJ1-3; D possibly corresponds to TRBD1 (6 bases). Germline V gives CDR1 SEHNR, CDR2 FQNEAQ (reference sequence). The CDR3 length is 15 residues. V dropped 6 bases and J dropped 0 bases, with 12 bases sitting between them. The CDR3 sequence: CASRRQGYSGNTIYF. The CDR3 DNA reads TGTGCCAGCAGACGTCAGGGGTACTCTGGAAACACCATATATTTT.

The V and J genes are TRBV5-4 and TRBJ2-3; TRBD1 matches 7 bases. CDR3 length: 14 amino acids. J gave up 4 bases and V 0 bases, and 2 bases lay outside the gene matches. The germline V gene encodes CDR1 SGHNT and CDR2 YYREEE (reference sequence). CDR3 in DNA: TGTGCCAGCAGCTTGGACAGGGGAGCAGATACGCAGTATTTT. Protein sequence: CASSLDRGADTQYF.

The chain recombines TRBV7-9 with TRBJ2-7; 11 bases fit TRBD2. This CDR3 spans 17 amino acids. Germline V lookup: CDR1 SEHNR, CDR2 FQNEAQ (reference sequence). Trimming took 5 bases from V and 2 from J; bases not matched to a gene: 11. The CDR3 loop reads CASSTTSGRIRAYEQYF. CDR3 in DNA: TGTGCCAGCAGCACAACTAGCGGGAGAATCAGAGCCTACGAGCAGTACTTC. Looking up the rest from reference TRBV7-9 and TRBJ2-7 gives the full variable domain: DTGVSQNPRHKITKRGQNVTFRCDPISEHNRLYWYRQTLGQGPEFLTYFQNEAQLEKSRLLSDRFSAERPKGSFSTLEIQRTEQGDSAMYLCASSTTSGRIRAYEQYFGPGTRLTVT.

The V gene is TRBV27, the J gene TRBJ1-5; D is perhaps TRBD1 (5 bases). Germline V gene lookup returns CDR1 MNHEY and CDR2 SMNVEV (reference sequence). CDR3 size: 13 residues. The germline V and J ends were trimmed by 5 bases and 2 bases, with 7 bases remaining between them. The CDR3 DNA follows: TGTGCCAGCAGTCGGGGGGGCAATCAGCCCCAGCATTTT. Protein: CASSRGGNQPQHF.

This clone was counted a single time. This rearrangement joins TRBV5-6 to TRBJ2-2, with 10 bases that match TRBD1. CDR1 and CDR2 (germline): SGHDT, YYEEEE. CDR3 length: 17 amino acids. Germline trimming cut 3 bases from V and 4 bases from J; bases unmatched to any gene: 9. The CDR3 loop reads CASSYRQGALGTGELFF. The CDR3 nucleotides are TGTGCCAGCAGCTATCGACAGGGGGCGCTGGGCACCGGGGAGCTGTTTTTT. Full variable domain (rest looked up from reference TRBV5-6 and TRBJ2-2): DAGVTQSPTHLIKTRGQQVTLRCSPKSGHDTVSWYQQALGQGPQFIFQYYEEEERQRGNFPDRFSGHQFPNYSSELNVNALLLGDSALYLCASSYRQGALGTGELFFGEGSRLTVL.

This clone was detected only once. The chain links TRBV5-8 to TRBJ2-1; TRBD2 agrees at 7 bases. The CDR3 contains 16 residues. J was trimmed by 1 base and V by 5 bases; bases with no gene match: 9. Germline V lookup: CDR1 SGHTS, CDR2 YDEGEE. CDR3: CASRPGSGKSYNEQFF. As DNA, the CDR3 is TGTGCCAGCAGACCAGGCAGCGGGAAATCCTACAATGAGCAGTTCTTC.

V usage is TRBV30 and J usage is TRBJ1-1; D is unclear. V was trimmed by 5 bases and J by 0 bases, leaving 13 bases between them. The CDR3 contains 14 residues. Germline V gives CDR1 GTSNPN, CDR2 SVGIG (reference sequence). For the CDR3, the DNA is TGTGCCTGGCCGGAGGGCAGGTTGAACACTGAAGCTTTCTTT. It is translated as CAWPEGRLNTEAFF.